This TCR beta chain was sequenced in a study of type 1 regulatory T cells listed by TCRdb under 2021. Describing the broader study: The study characterized an in vitro protocol that generated a Tr1-enriched, alloantigen-specific CD4 T cell product named T-allo10. Patients with hematological malignancies who were receiving allogeneic hematopoietic stem cell transplantation were the group in which T-allo10 was being clinically evaluated.

With regard to this clonotype: The antigen this receptor binds is unknown. Per-base quality was not reported, and no clone a single base away is much larger than it.

The run used an Illumina MiSeq. TCRdb reran the public reads through fastp at Q25 and MiXCR, keeping productive beta chains. Rows merge per CDR3 protein into single entries with the most common DNA and genes. This sample has about 68,000 distinct CDR3 sequences in its table, and about 60% of those were observed once. The ten largest clones capture 7.6% of the sample. The germline V gene encodes CDR1 MGHRA and CDR2 YSYEKL. The CDR3 runs 13 residues from the cysteine to the phenylalanine. This entry keeps only the CDR3 DNA: 39 bases, framed from base 1. V lost 7 bases and J lost 4 bases; the stretch between them is 12 bases long. Specificity for host alloantigens, anergy, and the capacity for alloantigen-specific suppression were described as properties of donor-derived T-allo10 cells.

Sequenced: cultured T cells, either the whole culture or a sorted T cell fraction (not recorded which). The sample's cell subset or site label, decoded: Tr1-enriched cell product generated in vitro against host alloantigens. This TCR was recovered from a human donor in good health. This chain is built from TRBV4-1 and TRBJ2-3; a confident D gene designation cannot be given. CDR3 region: CASTTTGADTQYF. The DNA reads as follows: TGCGCCAGCACCACCACTGGGGCAGATACGCAGTATTTT.